Shown below are 4 T cell receptor beta chains from a single sample sequenced in a study of beta chain bispecific antibodies for T cell cancers. Either OKT3 anti-CD3 antibody or CD3/CD28 beads expanded T cells from blood mononuclear cells over roughly 3 days. Their antigens remain unidentified. One entry per CDR3 protein results from TCRdb running MiXCR on the 5' RACE reads. The sample yields about 20,000 distinct CDR3 sequences, approximately 2.5% seen once. Study-wide results and limits: In these mixed samples, most targeted TRBV reads derived from the leukemia cell line.

Material: healthy donor T cells cultured with leukemia cells. The receptors stem from a human donor in good health. Some clones in this sample may be carry-over from other donors' samples.

Ten or more counts support this clonotype. The chain couples TRBV19 to TRBJ2-1; the D call may be TRBD1 or TRBD2 (5 bases each). Trimming pared 0 bases from V and 2 bases from J, leaving 11 bases between. Germline loops: CDR1 LNHDA, CDR2 SQIVND (reference sequence). The CDR3 is 16 residues long. The CDR3: CASSIDPGPTYNEQFF. CDR3 in DNA: TGTGCCAGTAGTATAGATCCGGGACCTACCTACAATGAGCAGTTCTTC.

This clonotype has a handful of counts. This chain connects TRBV5-1 to TRBJ2-7; 10 nucleotides line up with TRBD1. This CDR3 is 14 amino acids long. The germline gives CDR1 SGHRS, CDR2 YFSETQ. Trimming cost V 0 bases and J 5 bases; bases outside gene matches: 2. The CDR3 is CASSLGQGAHEQYF. The CDR3 DNA is TGCGCCAGCAGCTTGGGACAGGGGGCCCACGAGCAGTACTTC.

There are a few counts of this clonotype. This chain links TRBV30 with TRBJ1-1; 7 bases match TRBD1. Germline loops: CDR1 GTSNPN, CDR2 SVGIG (reference sequence). The V and J ends lost 4 bases and 3 bases, in that order; junction bases with no gene match: 11. The CDR3 extends over 15 amino acids. The CDR3 loop is CAWNVPDRDYTEAFF. CDR3 sequence (DNA): TGTGCCTGGAACGTCCCCGACAGGGATTACACTGAAGCTTTCTTT.

This clonotype was seen ten or more times. The V gene is TRBV20-1, the J gene TRBJ2-3, with D maybe TRBD1 (6 bases). CDR1 is DFQATT, CDR2 SNEGSKA, per germline (reference sequence). Trimming stripped 3 bases from V and 4 bases from J, with 17 bases between. The CDR3 contains 15 residues. The CDR3 bases are TGCAGTGCTAGTGATACAGGGAAAGGCGCAGATACGCAGTATTTT. This sequence encodes CSASDTGKGADTQYF.